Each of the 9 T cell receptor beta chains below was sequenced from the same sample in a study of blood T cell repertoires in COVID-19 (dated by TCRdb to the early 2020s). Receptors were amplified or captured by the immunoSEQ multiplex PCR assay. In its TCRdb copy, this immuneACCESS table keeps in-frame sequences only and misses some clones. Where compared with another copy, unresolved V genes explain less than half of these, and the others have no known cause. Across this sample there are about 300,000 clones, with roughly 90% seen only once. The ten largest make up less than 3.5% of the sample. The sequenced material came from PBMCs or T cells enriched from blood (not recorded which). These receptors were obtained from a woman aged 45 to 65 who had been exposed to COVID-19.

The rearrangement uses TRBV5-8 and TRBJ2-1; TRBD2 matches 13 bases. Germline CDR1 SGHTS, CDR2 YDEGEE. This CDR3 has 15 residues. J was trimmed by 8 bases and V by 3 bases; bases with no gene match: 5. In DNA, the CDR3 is TGTGCCAGCAGCTCCTGGACTAGCGGGGGAGATGAGCAGTTCTTC. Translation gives CASSSWTSGGDEQFF.

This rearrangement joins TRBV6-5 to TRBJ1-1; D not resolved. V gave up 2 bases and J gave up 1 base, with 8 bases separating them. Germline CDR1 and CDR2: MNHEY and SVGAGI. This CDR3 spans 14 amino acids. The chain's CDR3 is CASSYDTENTEAFF. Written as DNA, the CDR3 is TGTGCCAGCAGTTACGACACGGAGAACACTGAAGCTTTCTTT.

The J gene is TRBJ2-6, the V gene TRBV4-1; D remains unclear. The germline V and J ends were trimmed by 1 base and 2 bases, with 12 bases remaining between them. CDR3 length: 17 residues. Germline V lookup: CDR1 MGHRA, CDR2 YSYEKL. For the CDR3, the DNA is TGCGCCAGCAGCCAAGCTTTGGTTCGGGCTGGGGCCAACGTCCTGACTTTC. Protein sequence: CASSQALVRAGANVLTF.

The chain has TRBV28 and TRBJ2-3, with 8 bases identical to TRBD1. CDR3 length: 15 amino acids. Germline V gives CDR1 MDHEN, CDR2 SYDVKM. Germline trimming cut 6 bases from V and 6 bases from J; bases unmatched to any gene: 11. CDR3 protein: CASSLDGTGFDTQYF. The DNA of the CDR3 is TGTGCCAGCAGCCTGGACGGGACAGGTTTCGATACGCAGTATTTT.

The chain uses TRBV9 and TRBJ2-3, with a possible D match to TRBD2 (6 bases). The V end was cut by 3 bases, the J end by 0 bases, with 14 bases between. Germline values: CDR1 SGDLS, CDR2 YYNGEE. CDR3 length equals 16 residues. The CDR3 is CASSGGRGGSTDTQYF. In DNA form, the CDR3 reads TGTGCCAGCAGCGGAGGGCGGGGAGGAAGCACAGATACGCAGTATTTT.

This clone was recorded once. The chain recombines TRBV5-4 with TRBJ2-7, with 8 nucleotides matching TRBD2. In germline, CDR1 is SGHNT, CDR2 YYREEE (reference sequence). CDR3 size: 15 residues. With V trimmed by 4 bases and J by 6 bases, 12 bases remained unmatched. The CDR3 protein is CASSVSGGRVSEQYF. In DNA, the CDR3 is TGTGCCAGCAGCGTGAGCGGGGGCCGGGTTTCCGAGCAGTACTTC.

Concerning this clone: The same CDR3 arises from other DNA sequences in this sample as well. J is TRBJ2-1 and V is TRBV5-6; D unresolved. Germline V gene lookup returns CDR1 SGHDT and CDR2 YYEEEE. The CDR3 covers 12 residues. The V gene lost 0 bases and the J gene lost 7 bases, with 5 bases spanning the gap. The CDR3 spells CASSLVRNEQFF. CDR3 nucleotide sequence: TGTGCCAGCAGCTTGGTGCGGAATGAGCAGTTCTTC. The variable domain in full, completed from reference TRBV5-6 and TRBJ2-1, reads DAGVTQSPTHLIKTRGQQVTLRCSPKSGHDTVSWYQQALGQGPQFIFQYYEEEERQRGNFPDRFSGHQFPNYSSELNVNALLLGDSALYLCASSLVRNEQFFGPGTRLTVL.

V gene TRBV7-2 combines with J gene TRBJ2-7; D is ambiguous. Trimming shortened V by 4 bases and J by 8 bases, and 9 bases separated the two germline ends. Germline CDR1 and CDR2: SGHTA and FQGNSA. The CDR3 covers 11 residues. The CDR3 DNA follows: TGTGCCAGCAGCTCTCTTCTCCAGCAGTACTTC. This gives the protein CASSSLLQQYF.

The CDR3 is CASRKLAGDLTGELFF. CDR3 coding DNA: TGTGCCAGCAGAAAACTAGCGGGGGACCTCACCGGGGAGCTGTTTTTT. V and J are TRBV27 and TRBJ2-2; 11 nucleotides agree with TRBD2. Germline trimming cut 6 bases from V and 4 bases from J; bases unmatched to any gene: 7. CDR3 length: 16 residues. The V gene's germline CDR1 is MNHEY and CDR2 SMNVEV (reference sequence).